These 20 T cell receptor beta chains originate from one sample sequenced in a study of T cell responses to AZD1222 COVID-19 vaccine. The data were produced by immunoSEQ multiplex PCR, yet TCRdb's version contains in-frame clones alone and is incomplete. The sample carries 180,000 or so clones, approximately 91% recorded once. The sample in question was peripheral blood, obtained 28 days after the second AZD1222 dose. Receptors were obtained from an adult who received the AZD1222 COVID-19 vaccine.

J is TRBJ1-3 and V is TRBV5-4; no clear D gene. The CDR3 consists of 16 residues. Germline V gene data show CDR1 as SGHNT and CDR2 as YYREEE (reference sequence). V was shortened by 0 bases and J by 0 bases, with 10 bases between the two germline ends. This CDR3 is CASSLGGRDSGNTIYF. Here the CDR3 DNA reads TGTGCCAGCAGCTTGGGAGGGCGGGACTCTGGAAACACCATATATTTT. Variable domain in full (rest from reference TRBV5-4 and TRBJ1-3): ETGVTQSPTHLIKTRGQQVTLRCSSQSGHNTVSWYQQALGQGPQFIFQYYREEENGRGNFPPRFSGLQFPNYSSELNVNALELDDSALYLCASSLGGRDSGNTIYFGEGSWLTVV.

CDR3: CASSLALYTEAFF. The CDR3 DNA is TGTGCCAGCAGCTTAGCTCTTTACACTGAAGCTTTCTTT. The chain combines TRBV11-1 with TRBJ1-1; D is ambiguous. The CDR3 has 13 residues. Germline V gene lookup returns CDR1 SGHAT and CDR2 FQDESV (reference sequence). Trimming took off 0 bases at V and 3 bases at J, with 5 bases between the two ends.

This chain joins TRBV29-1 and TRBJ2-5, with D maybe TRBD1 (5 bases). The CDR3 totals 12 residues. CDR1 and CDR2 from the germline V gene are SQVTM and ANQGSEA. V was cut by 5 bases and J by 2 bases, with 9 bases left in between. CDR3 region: CSVLTVQETQYF. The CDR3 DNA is TGCAGCGTTCTGACAGTACAAGAGACCCAGTACTTC. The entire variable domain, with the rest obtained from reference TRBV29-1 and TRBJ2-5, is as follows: SAVISQKPSRDICQRGTSLTIQCQVDSQVTMMFWYRQQPGQSLTLIATANQGSEATYESGFVIDKFPISRPNLTFSTLTVSNMSPEDSSIYLCSVLTVQETQYFGPGTRLLVL.

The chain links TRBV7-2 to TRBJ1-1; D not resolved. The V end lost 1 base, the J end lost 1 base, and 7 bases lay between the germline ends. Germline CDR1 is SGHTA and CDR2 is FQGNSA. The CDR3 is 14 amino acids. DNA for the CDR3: TGTGCCAGCAGCTTAGGTCGGGGGAACACTGAAGCTTTCTTT. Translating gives CASSLGRGNTEAFF.

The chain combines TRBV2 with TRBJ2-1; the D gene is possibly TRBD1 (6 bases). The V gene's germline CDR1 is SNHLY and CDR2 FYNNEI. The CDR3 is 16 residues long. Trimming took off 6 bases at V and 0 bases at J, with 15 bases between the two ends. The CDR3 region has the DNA TGTGCCAGCAGGACGGACAGTCTGAGCTCCTACAATGAGCAGTTCTTC. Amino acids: CASRTDSLSSYNEQFF.

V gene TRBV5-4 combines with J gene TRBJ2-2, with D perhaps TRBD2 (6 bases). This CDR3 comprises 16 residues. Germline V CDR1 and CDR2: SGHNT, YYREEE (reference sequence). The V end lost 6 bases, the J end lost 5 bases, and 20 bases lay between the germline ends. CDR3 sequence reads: CASTPGTSGGTGELFF. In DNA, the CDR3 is TGTGCCAGCACCCCCGGGACCTCCGGAGGGACCGGGGAGCTGTTTTTT.

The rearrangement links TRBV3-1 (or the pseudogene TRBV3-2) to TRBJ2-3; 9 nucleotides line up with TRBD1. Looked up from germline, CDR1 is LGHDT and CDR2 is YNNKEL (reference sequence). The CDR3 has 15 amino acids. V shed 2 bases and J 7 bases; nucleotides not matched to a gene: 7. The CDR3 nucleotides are TGTGCCAGCAGCCAATTCAACAGGGGGCGATATACGCAGTATTTT. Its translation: CASSQFNRGRYTQYF.

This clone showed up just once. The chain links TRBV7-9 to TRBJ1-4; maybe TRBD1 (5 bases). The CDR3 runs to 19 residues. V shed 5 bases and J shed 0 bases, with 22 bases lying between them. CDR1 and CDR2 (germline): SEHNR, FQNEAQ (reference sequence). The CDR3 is CASSLPLGEVGATNEKLFF. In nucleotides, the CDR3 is TGTGCCAGCAGCCTACCCCTAGGGGAGGTTGGGGCAACTAATGAAAAACTGTTTTTT.

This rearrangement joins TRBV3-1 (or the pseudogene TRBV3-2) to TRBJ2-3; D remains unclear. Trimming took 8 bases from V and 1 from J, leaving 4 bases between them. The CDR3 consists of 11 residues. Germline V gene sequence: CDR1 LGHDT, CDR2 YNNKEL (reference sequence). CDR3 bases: TGTGCCAGCGGTGGCACAGATACGCAGTATTTT. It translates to CASGGTDTQYF.

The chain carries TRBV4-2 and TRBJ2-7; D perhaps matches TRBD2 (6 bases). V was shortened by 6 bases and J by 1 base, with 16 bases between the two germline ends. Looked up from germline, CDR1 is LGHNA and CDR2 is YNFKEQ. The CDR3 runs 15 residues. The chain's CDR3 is CASSFSGVASYEQYF. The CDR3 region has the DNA TGTGCCAGCAGTTTTTCGGGAGTTGCTTCCTACGAGCAGTACTTC.

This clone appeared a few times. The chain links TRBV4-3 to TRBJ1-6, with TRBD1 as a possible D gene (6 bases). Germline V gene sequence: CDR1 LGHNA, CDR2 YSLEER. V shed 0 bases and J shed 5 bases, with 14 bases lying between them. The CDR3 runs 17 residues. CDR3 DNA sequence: TGCGCCAGCAGCCAAGATTCACAGGGAGGAAATAATTCACCCCTCCACTTT. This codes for CASSQDSQGGNNSPLHF.

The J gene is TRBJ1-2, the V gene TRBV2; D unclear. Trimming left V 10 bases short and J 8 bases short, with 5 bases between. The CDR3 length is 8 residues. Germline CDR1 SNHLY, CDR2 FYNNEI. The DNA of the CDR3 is TGTGCCAAGGGAGGCTACACCTTC. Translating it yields CAKGGYTF.

This CDR3 reads CASSLIQGSGNTIYF. DNA for the CDR3: TGTGCCAGCAGCTTGATACAGGGCTCTGGAAACACCATATATTTT. The chain carries TRBV7-2 and TRBJ1-3, with D tentatively TRBD1 (6 bases). V was pared by 3 bases and J by 0 bases, with 9 bases between. This CDR3 contains 15 residues. The germline V gene has CDR1 SGHTA and CDR2 FQGNSA.

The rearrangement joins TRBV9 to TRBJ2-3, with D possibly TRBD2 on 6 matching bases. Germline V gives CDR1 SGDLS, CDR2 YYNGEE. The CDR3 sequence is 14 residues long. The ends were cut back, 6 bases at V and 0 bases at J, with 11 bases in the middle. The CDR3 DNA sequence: TGTGCCAGCAATCCGGGGACTAGCACAGATACGCAGTATTTT. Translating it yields CASNPGTSTDTQYF.

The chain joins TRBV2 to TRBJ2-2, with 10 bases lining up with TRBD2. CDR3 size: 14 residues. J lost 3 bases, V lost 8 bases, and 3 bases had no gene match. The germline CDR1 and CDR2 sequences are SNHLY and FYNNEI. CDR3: CASLAGEYTGELFF. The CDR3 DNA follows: TGTGCCAGCCTAGCGGGAGAGTACACCGGGGAGCTGTTTTTT. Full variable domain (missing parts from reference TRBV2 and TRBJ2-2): EPEVTQTPSHQVTQMGQEVILRCVPISNHLYFYWYRQILGQKVEFLVSFYNNEISEKSEIFDDQFSVERPDGSNFTLKIRSTKLEDSAMYFCASLAGEYTGELFFGEGSRLTVL.

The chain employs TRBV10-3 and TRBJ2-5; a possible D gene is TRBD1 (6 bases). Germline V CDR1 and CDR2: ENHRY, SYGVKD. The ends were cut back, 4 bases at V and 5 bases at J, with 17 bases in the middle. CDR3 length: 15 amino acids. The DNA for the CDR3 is TGTGCCATCAGTGGGAAGCTCCCTAGGGGGGAGACCCAGTACTTC. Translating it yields CAISGKLPRGETQYF.

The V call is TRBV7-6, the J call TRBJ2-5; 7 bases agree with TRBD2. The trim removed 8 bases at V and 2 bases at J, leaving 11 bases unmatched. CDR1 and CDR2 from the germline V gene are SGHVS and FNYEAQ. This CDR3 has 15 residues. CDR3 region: CASFPDPGGQETQYF. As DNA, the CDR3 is TGTGCCAGCTTCCCTGACCCGGGGGGTCAAGAGACCCAGTACTTC.

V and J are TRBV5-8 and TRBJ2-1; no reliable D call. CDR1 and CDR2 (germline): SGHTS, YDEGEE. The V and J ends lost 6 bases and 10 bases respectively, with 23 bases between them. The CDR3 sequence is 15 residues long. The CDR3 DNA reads TGTGCCAGCATCTCCCCGGGCCGCACCCGAAGGGAGCAGTTCTTC. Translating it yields CASISPGRTRREQFF.

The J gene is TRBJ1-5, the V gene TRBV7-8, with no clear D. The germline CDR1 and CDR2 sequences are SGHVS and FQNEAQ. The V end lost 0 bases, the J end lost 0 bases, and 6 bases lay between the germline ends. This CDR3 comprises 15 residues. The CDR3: CASSLARYSNQPQHF. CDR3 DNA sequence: TGTGCCAGCAGCTTAGCGAGGTATAGCAATCAGCCCCAGCATTTT. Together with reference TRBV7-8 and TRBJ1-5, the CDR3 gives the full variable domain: GAGVSQSPRYKVAKRGQDVALRCDPISGHVSLFWYQQALGQGPEFLTYFQNEAQLDKSGLPSDRFFAERPEGSVSTLKIQRTQQEDSAVYLCASSLARYSNQPQHFGDGTRLSIL.

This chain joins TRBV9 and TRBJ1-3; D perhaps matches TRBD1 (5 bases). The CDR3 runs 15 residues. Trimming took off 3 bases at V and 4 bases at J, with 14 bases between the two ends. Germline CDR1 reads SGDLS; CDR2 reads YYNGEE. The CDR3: CASSASPTAGNTIYF. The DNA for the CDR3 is TGTGCCAGCAGCGCCTCCCCGACAGCCGGAAACACCATATATTTT.